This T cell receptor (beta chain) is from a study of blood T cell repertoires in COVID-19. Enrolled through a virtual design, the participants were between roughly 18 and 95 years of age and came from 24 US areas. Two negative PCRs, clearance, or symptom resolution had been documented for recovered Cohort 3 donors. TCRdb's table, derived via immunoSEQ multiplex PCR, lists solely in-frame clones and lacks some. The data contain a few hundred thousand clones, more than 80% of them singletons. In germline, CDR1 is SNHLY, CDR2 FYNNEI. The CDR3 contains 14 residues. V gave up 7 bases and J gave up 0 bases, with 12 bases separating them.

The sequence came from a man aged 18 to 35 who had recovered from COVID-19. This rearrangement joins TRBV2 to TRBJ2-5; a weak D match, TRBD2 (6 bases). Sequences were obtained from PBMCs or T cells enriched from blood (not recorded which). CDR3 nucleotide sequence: TGTGCCAGCAAAGCCTGGGGGGACCAAGAGACCCAGTACTTC. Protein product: CASKAWGDQETQYF.